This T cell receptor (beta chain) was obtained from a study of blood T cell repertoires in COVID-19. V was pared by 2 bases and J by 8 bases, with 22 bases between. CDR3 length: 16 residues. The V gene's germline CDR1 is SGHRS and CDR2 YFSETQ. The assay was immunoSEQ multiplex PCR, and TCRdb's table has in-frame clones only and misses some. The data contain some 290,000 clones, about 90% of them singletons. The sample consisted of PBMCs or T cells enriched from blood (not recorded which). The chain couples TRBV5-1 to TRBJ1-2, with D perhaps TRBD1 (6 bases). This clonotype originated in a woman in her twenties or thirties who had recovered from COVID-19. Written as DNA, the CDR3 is TGCGCCAGCAGCTTTTTCAGGGGTGATGTGTCGGGCGGCTACACCTTC. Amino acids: CASSFFRGDVSGGYTF.